What follows is one T cell receptor (beta chain) and its context. Its antigen remains unknown. This CDR3 region has 14 residues. CDR1 is SQVTM and CDR2 is ANQGSEA in the germline V gene. Trimming removed 6 bases from V and 3 bases from J, with 18 bases in between. The data stem from a study of response to subunit inactivated influenza vaccine. TCRdb reprocessed the RT-PCR reads with MiXCR, giving one entry per CDR3 protein. The sample holds hundreds of thousands of distinct CDR3 sequences, around 13% seen once. Study-wide results and limits: Few new T cells, the authors suggested, are recruited by each seasonal influenza vaccination.

The J gene is TRBJ2-7, the V gene TRBV29-1, with D perhaps TRBD1 (6 bases). The source of this sequence is a man in his fifties or sixties who received an inactivated influenza vaccine. The sequencing used PBMCs from blood, collected 14 to 15 days before vaccination. In DNA, the CDR3 is TGCAGCGTCATAACCGGGACACCTCTCTACGAGCAGTACTTC. Protein sequence: CSVITGTPLYEQYF.